This T cell receptor (beta chain) was sequenced during a study of T cells in Graves' hyperthyroidism and ophthalmopathy. Study conclusions and caveats: The majority of expanded thyroid clonotypes above 0.001 also appeared in blood. Ophthalmopathy was identified by the model a median around 6 months ahead of onset.

This clonotype was counted ten times or more. What it binds is unknown. Per germline, CDR1 LGHDT and CDR2 YNNKEL (reference sequence). V trimming: 3 bases; J trimming: 6 bases; junction bases outside the gene matches: 8. The CDR3 is 15 amino acids. There were TCR beta CDR3 regions amplified from RNA transcripts. TCR CDR3 regions were first amplified by RT-PCR with HTBI primers. TCRdb passed the multiplex PCR reads through MiXCR, listing each CDR3 protein once. The data show under 600,000 distinct CDR3 sequences, about a sixth seen once. Sequencing was done on a sample of blood. This receptor was identified in a woman in her 40s with Graves' ophthalmopathy. The chain recombines TRBV3-1 with TRBJ2-1; 7 nucleotides match TRBD2. CDR3 nucleotide sequence: TGTGCCAGCAGCCACGTTTCCGCGGGAGTCAATGAGCAGTTCTTC. Protein product: CASSHVSAGVNEQFF.